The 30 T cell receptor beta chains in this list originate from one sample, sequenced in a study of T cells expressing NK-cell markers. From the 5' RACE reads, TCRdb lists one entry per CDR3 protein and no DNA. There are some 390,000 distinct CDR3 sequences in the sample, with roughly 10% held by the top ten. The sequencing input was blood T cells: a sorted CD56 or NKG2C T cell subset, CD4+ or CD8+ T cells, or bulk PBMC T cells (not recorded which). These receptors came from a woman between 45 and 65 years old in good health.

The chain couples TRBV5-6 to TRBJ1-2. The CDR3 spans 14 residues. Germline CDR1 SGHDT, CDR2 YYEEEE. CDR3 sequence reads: CASSLAGSNYGYTF.

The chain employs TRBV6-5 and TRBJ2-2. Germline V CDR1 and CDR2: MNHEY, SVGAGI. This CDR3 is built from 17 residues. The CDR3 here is CASSYSVGFANTGELFF.

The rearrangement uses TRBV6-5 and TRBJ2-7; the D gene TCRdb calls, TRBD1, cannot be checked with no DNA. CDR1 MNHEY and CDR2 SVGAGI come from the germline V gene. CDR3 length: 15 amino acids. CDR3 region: CASRKGGRGDNEQYF.

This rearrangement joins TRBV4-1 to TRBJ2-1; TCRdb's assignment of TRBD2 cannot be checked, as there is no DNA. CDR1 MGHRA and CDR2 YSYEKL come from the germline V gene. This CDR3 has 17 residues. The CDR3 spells CASSQDLSTSGRDEQFF.

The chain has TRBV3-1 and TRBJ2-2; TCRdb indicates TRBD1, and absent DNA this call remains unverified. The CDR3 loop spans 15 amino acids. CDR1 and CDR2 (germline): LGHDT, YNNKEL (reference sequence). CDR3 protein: CASSLNRDNTGELFF.

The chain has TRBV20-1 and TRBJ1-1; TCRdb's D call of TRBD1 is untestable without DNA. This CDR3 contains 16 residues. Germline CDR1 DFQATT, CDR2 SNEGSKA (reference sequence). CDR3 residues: CSARDLGGTLNTEAFF.

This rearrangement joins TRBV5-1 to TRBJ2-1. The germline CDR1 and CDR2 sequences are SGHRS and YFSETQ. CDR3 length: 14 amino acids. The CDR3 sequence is CASSLTHTHNEQFF.

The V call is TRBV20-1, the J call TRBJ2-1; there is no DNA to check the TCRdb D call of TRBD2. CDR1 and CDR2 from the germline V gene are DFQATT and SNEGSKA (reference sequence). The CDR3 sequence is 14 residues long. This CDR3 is CSARALAGYNEQFF.

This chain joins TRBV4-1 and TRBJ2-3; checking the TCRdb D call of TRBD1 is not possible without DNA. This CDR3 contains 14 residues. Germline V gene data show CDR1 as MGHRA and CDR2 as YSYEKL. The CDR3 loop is CASTRGQGTDTQYF.

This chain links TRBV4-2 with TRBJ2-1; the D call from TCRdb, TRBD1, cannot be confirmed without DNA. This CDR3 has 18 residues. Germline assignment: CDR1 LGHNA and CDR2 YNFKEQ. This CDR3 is CASSHPYGAGGLLNEQFF.

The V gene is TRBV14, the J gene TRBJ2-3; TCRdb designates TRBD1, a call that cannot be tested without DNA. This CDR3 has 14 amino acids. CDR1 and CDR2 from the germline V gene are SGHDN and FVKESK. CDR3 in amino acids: CASSGAVMAGVRYF.

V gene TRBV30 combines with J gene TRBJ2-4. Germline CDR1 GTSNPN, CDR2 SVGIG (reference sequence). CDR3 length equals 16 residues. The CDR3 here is CAWSVGGDGAKNIQYF. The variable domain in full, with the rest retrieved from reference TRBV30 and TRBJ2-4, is SQTIHQWPATLVQPVGSPLSLECTVEGTSNPNLYWYRQAAGRGLQLLFYSVGIGQISSEVPQNLSASRPQDRQFILSSKKLLLSDSGFYLCAWSVGGDGAKNIQYFGAGTRLSVL.

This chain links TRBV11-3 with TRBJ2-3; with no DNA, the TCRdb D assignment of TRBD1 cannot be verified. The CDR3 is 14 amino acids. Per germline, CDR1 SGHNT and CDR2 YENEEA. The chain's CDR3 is CASSGRRGGDTQYF.

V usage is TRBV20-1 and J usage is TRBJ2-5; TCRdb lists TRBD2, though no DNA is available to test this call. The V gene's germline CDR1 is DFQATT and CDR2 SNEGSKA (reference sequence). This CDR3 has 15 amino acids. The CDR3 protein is CSAAARGVGQETQYF.

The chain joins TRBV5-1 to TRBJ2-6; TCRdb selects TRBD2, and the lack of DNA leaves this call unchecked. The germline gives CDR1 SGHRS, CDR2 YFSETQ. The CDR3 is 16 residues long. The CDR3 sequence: CASSSGLSPGANVLTF.

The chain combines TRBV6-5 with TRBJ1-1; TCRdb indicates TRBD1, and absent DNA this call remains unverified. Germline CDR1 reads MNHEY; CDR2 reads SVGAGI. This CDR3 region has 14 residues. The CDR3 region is CASSNRDRSGEAFF.

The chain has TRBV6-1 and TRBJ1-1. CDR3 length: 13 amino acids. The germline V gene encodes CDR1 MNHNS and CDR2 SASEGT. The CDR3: CASSEALRGWAFF.

This CDR3 reads CASSFYRGRNSYEQYF. This chain joins TRBV12-3 or TRBV12-4 and TRBJ2-7; TCRdb selects TRBD1, and the lack of DNA leaves this call unchecked. This CDR3 is built from 16 residues.

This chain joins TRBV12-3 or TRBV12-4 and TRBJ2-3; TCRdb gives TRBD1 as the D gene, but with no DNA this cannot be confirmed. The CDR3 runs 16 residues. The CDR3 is CASSFGRTGKTDTQYF.

The CDR3 region is CATSVLNNEQFF. The chain links TRBV24-1 to TRBJ2-1. Germline CDR1 KGHDR, CDR2 SFDVKD. The CDR3 contains 12 residues.

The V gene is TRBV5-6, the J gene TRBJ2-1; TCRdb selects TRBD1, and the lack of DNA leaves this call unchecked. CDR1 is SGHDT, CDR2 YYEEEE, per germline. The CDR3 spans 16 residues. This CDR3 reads CASSLGWGERGNEQFF.

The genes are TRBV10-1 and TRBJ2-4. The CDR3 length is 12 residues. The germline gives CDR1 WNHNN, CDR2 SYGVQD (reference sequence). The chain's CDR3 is CASTKDRNIQYF.

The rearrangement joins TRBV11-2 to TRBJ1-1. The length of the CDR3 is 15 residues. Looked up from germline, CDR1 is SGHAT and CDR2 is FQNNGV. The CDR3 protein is CASSIEGTAYSEAFF. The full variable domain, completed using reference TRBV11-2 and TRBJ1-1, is EAGVAQSPRYKIIEKRQSVAFWCNPISGHATLYWYQQILGQGPKLLIQFQNNGVVDDSQLPKDRFSAERLKGVDSTLKIQPAKLEDSAVYLCASSIEGTAYSEAFFGQGTRLTVV.

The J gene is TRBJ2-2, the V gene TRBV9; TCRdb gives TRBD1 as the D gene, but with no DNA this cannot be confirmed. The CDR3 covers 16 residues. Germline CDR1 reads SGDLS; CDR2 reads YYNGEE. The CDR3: CASPPRTVRDTGELFF.

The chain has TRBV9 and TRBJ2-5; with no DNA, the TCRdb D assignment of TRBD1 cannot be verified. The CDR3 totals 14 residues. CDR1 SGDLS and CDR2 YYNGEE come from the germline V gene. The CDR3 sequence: CASSVVGQTETQYF.

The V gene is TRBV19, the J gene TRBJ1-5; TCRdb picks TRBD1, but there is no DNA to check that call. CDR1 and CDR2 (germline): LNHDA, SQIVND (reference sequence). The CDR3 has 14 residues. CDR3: CASSPTGRMQPQHF.

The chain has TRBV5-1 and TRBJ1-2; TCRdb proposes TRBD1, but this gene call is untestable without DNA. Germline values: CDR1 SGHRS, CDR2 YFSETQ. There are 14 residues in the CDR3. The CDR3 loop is CASSLGGTTGGYTF. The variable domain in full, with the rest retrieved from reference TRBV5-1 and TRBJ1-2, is KAGVTQTPRYLIKTRGQQVTLSCSPISGHRSVSWYQQTPGQGLQFLFEYFSETQRNKGNFPGRFSGRQFSNSRSEMNVSTLELGDSALYLCASSLGGTTGGYTFGSGTRLTVV.

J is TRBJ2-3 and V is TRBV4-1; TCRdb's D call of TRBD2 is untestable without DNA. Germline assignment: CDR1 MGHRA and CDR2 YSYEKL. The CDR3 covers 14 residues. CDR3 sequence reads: CASSLSSFPDTQYF.

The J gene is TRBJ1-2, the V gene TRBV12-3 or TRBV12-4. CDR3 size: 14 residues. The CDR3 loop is CASSLVPAYYGYTF.

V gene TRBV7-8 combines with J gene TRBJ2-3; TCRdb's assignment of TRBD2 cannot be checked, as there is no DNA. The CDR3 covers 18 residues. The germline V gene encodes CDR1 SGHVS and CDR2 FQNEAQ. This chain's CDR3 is CASSPGAGGPRVKDTQYF.